These 6 T cell receptor beta chains were all obtained from the same sample, sequenced in a study of neurological immune-mediated disorders. TCRdb fed the 5' RACE reads into MiXCR, producing one record per CDR3 protein. The sample includes approximately 58,000 distinct CDR3 sequences, 9.5% to 12% of them seen just once. Sequenced input: PBMCs. The receptors here all came from a man aged 55 to 70 in good health.

Many counts were recorded for this clonotype. This chain links TRBV6-5 with TRBJ1-1; the D is unclear. In germline, CDR1 is MNHEY, CDR2 SVGAGI. CDR3 length equals 12 residues. The V and J ends lost 6 bases and 2 bases respectively, with 7 bases between them. CDR3 loop: CASSLKNTEAFF. The CDR3 coding sequence is TGTGCCAGCAGCCTTAAAAACACTGAAGCTTTCTTT.

Notes on this clonotype: A much larger clone differs by one base, so this may be a read error. The V gene is TRBV6-6, the J gene TRBJ2-1, with D tentatively TRBD1 or TRBD2 (7 bases each). The CDR3 spans 16 residues. Germline CDR1 MNHNY, CDR2 SVGAGI (reference sequence). The CDR3 here is CDSTPLTGWGGGEQFF. Written as DNA, the CDR3 is TGTGACAGCACCCCTTTGACAGGGTGGGGGGGAGGTGAGCAGTTCTTC.

The V call is TRBV5-1, the J call TRBJ2-3; tentatively, D is TRBD2 (7 bases). Germline-derived CDR1 and CDR2 are SGHRS and YFSETQ. The CDR3 spans 16 residues. V was shortened by 0 bases and J by 3 bases, with 14 bases between the two germline ends. CDR3 sequence: CASSLDGGARTDTQYF. The CDR3 coding sequence is TGCGCCAGCAGCTTGGATGGGGGGGCCCGAACAGATACGCAGTATTTT.

This clonotype was seen ten or more times. This chain joins TRBV7-9 and TRBJ2-7, with no clear D. Germline V gene lookup returns CDR1 SEHNR and CDR2 FQNEAQ (reference sequence). V was cut by 5 bases and J by 4 bases, with 15 bases left in between. The CDR3 has 14 amino acids. This CDR3 reads CASSPTTTGYEQYF. The CDR3 nucleotides read TGTGCCAGCAGCCCAACTACGACGGGTTACGAGCAGTACTTC.

This clonotype was seen a few times. V and J are TRBV6-5 and TRBJ1-1; no reliable D call. CDR3 size: 14 residues. CDR1 is MNHEY and CDR2 is SVGAGI in the germline V gene. Trimming removed 6 bases at V and 0 bases at J, with 11 bases between. The CDR3 sequence is CASSPPGLNTEAFF. Here the CDR3 DNA reads TGTGCCAGCAGCCCCCCCGGGTTGAACACTGAAGCTTTCTTT.

Only a few counts were recorded for this clonotype. The chain employs TRBV4-3 and TRBJ1-6; perhaps TRBD1 as D (5 bases). The CDR3 covers 12 residues. Trimming removed 4 bases at V and 9 bases at J, with 7 bases between. The germline V gene encodes CDR1 LGHNA and CDR2 YSLEER. CDR3 sequence (DNA): TGCGCCAGCAGCCGAAGGGGTTCACCCCTCCACTTT. Amino acids: CASSRRGSPLHF.